This paragraph reports one TCR beta chain. These data come from a study of blood T cell repertoires in COVID-19. Study-wide background: Samples of COVID-19 (acute and convalescent) were obtained from the United States, Italy and Spain.

The table came from immunoSEQ multiplex PCR; TCRdb's copy has only in-frame clones and leaves some out. The sample has fewer than 90,000 clones, 75% to 90% seen once. The sequence was collected from a woman aged 80 or older with acute or convalescent COVID-19. The sample was peripheral blood.

The CDR3: CATSRVIGAGDSYEQYF. DNA for the CDR3: TGTGCCACCAGCAGAGTCATAGGGGCGGGAGACTCCTACGAGCAGTACTTC. V usage is TRBV15 and J usage is TRBJ2-7; 7 bases align to TRBD2. This CDR3 comprises 17 residues. J was trimmed by 0 bases and V by 1 base; bases with no gene match: 9. Germline loops: CDR1 LNHNV, CDR2 YYDKDF (reference sequence).